This entry is about one TCR beta chain. The assay was immunoSEQ multiplex PCR, and TCRdb's table has in-frame clones only and misses some. The repertoire includes fewer than 250,000 clones, roughly 86% of them detected once, and around 12% sits in the top ten. This specimen belongs to a study of blood T cell repertoires in COVID-19. About the research overall: Collection of acute and convalescent COVID-19 samples took place in the United States, Italy and Spain. Nucleic acid was either cDNA or gDNA, and it came from T cells, B-cell-depleted T cells, or PBMCs.

This CDR3 has 16 amino acids. Per the germline V gene, CDR1 is MNHNS and CDR2 is SASEGT. V lost 1 base, J lost 0 bases, and 6 bases stayed unmatched. The TCR was taken from a woman in her thirties or forties with acute or convalescent COVID-19. This rearrangement joins TRBV6-1 to TRBJ2-7; TRBD1 aligns across 7 bases. The sequenced material came from peripheral blood. Here the CDR3 reads CASSEGATGFSYEQYF. In nucleotides, the CDR3 is TGTGCCAGCAGTGAAGGGGCGACAGGGTTCTCCTACGAGCAGTACTTC.